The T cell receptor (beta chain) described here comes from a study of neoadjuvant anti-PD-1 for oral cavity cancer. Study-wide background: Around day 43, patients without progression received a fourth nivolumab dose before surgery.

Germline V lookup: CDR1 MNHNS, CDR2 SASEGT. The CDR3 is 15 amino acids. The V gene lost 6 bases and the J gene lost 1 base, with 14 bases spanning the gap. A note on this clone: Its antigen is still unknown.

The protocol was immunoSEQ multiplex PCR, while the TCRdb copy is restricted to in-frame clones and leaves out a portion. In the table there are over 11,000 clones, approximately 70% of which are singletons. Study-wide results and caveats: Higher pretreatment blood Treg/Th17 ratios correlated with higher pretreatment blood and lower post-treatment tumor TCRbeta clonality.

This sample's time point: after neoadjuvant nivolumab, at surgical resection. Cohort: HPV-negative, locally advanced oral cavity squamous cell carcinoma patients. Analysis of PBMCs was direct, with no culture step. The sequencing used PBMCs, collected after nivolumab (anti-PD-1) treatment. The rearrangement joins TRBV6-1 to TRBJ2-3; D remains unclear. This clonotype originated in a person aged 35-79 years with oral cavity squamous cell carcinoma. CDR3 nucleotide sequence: TGTGCCAGCAGCGTAGTTTCTCAAGGCACAGATACGCAGTATTTT. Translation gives CASSVVSQGTDTQYF.